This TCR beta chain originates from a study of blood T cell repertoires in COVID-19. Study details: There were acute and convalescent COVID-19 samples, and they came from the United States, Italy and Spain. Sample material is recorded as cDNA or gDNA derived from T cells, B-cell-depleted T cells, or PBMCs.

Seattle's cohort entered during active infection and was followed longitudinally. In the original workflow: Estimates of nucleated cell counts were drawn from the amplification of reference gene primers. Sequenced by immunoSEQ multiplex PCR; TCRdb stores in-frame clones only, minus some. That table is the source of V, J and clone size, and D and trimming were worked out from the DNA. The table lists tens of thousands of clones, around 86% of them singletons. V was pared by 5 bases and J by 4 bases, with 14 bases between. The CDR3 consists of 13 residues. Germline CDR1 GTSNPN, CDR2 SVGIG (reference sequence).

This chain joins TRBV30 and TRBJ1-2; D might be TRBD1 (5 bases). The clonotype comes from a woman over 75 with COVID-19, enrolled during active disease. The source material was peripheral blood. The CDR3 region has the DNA TGTGCCTGGGGTATGACAGTCTTCTATGGCTACACCTTC. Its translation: CAWGMTVFYGYTF.